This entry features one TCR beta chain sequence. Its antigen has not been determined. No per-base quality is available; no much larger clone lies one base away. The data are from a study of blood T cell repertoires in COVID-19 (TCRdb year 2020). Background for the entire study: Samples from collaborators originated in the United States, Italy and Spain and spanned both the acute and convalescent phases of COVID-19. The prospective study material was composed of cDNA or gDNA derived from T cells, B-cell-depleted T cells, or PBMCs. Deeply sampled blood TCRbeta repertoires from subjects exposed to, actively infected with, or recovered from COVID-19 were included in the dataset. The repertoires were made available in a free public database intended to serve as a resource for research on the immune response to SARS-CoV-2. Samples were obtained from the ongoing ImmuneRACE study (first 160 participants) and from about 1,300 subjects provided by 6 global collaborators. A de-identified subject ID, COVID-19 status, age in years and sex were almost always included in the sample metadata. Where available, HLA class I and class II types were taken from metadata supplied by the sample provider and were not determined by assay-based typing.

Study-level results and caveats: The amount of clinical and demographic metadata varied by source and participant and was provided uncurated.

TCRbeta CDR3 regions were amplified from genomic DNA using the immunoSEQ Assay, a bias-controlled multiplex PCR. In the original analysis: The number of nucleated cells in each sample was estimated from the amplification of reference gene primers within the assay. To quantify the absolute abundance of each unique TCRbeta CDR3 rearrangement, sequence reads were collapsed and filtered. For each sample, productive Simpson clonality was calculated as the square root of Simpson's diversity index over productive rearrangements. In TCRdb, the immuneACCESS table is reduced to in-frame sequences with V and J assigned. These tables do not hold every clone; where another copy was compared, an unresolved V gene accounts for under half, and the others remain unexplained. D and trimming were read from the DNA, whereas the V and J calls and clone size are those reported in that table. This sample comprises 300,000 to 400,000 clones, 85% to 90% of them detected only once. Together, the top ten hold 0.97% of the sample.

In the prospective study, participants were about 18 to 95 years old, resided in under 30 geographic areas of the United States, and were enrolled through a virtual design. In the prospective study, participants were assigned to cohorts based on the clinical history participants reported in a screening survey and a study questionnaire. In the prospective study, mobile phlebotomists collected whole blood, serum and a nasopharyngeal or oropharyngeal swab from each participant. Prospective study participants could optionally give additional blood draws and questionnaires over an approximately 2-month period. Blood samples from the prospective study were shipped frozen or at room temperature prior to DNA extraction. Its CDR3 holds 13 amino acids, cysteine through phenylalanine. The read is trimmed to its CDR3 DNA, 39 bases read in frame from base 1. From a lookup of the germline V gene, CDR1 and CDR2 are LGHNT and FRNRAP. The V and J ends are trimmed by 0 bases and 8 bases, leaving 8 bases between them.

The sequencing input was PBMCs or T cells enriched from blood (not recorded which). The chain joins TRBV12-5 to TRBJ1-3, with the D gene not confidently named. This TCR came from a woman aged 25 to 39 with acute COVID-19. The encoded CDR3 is CASGLVPGYTIYF. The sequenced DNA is TGTGCTAGTGGTTTGGTACCAGGATACACCATATATTTT. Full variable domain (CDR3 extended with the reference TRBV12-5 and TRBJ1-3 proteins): DARVTQTPRHKVTEMGQEVTMRCQPILGHNTVFWYRQTMMQGLELLAYFRNRAPLDDSGMPKDRFSAEMPDATLATLKIQPSEPRDSAVYFCASGLVPGYTIYFGEGSWLTVV.